This T cell receptor beta chain was captured by sequencing in a study of blood T cell repertoires in COVID-19. Participants were aged roughly 18 to 100 years from some 24 US areas. Each recovered donor of Cohort 3 presented with two negative PCRs, clearance, or symptom resolution. In the authors' workflow: The assay estimated nucleated cells by amplifying reference gene primers. Profiling relied on immunoSEQ multiplex PCR, and the TCRdb table lists in-frame clones only, not all of them. V and J calls and clone size are those listed in that table; D and trimming were worked out from the DNA. Of approximately 160,000 clones in the sample, over 65% are singletons; the top ten hold about 4.4%. The CDR3 has 11 amino acids. Germline CDR1 is SQVTM and CDR2 is ANQGSEA. The V and J ends lost 5 bases and 8 bases respectively, with 12 bases between them.

The TCR originated in a woman between 50 and 59 years old who had recovered from COVID-19. This chain uses TRBV29-1 with TRBJ1-2; D gene unclear. Input material: PBMCs or T cells enriched from blood (not recorded which). CDR3 coding DNA: TGCAGCGTTTGGGAGTCGGGGGGCTACACCTTC. Amino acids: CSVWESGGYTF.